Each of the 32 T cell receptor beta chains below was sequenced from the same sample in a study of cytomegalovirus exposure and HLA in healthy donors. Clones were sequenced by immunoSEQ multiplex PCR, and TCRdb holds only the in-frame ones, with some missing. The sample lists tens of thousands of clones, about 93% occurring once. Input material: PBMCs. The source is a man between 18 and 35 years old in good health and CMV-seronegative.

This clone has a single count. V usage is TRBV7-9 and J usage is TRBJ1-1; 10 bases align to TRBD1. The germline gives CDR1 SEHNR, CDR2 FQNEAQ (reference sequence). V dropped 1 base and J dropped 0; count of bases not matched to a gene: 5. The CDR3 contains 17 residues. The CDR3 region is CASSLVGQGLMNTEAFF. Written as DNA, the CDR3 is TGTGCCAGCAGCTTAGTGGGACAGGGGCTGATGAACACTGAAGCTTTCTTT.

V usage is TRBV10-3 and J usage is TRBJ1-1; 11 nucleotides line up with TRBD1. The CDR3 has 15 residues. The germline gives CDR1 ENHRY, CDR2 SYGVKD. The ends lost 6 bases at V and 7 bases at J; junction bases unmatched: 10. CDR3 coding DNA: TGTGCCATCAGCGGACAGGGGGCTCGTGTTGGTGAAGCTTTCTTT. Translating it yields CAISGQGARVGEAFF.

The gene calls are TRBV30 and TRBJ1-5, with a weak D call TRBD1 (5 bases). The CDR3 consists of 17 residues. Germline CDR1 and CDR2: GTSNPN and SVGIG (reference sequence). The ends were cut back, 2 bases at V and 1 base at J, with 18 bases in the middle. The DNA of the CDR3 is TGTGCCTGGAGTACTGGGGGGGGACGGGAGAGCAATCAGCCCCAGCATTTT. This encodes CAWSTGGGRESNQPQHF.

This chain uses TRBV27 with TRBJ1-2; the D is unclear. This CDR3 spans 14 amino acids. V lost 3 bases and J lost 4, with 12 bases in between. Germline V CDR1 and CDR2: MNHEY, SMNVEV (reference sequence). This CDR3 is CASSFSEGAYGYTF. CDR3 DNA sequence: TGTGCCAGCAGTTTTAGTGAGGGTGCCTATGGCTACACCTTC.

This rearrangement joins TRBV28 to TRBJ2-7; TRBD2 might be the D (6 bases). Trimming pared 3 bases from V and 6 bases from J, leaving 9 bases between. The CDR3 sequence is 12 residues long. Germline V gene sequence: CDR1 MDHEN, CDR2 SYDVKM. CDR3 region: CASSFGGAEQYF. The DNA for the CDR3 is TGTGCCAGCAGTTTTGGAGGGGCCGAGCAGTACTTC.

The rearrangement joins TRBV15 to TRBJ2-1; D is ambiguous. Germline V CDR1 and CDR2: LNHNV, YYDKDF (reference sequence). Trimming took off 2 bases at V and 5 bases at J, with 10 bases between the two ends. This CDR3 contains 14 residues. CDR3 in DNA: TGTGCCACCAGCAGACCCGACAACCACAATGAGCAGTTCTTC. Its translation: CATSRPDNHNEQFF.

DNA of the CDR3: TGTGCCAGCAGCCGCAGGATCCGGGGACAGGGCAATTTCGCCTATGGCTACACCTTC. Its translation: CASSRRIRGQGNFAYGYTF. The chain employs TRBV7-2 and TRBJ1-2; TRBD1 agrees at 9 bases. The CDR3 has 19 residues. Trimming took 5 bases from V and 4 from J; bases not matched to a gene: 20. Germline V gene data show CDR1 as SGHTA and CDR2 as FQGNSA.

The chain carries TRBV18 and TRBJ2-3, with 9 nucleotides matching TRBD2. The CDR3 extends over 15 amino acids. Germline CDR1 is KGHSH and CDR2 is LQKENI. V was pared by 1 base and J by 5 bases, with 4 bases of the junction left unmatched. The DNA for the CDR3 is TGTGCCAGCTCACCACGGGCTAGCGGGATAGATACGCAGTATTTT. Translation gives CASSPRASGIDTQYF.

The chain links TRBV28 to TRBJ1-5, with D unresolved. V was clipped by 2 bases and J by 2 bases, with 13 bases between them. Germline CDR1 and CDR2: MDHEN and SYDVKM. The CDR3 covers 16 residues. The DNA for the CDR3 is TGTGCCAGCAGTTTAGTGCGTGAAGCTGGCAATCAGCCCCAGCATTTT. This sequence encodes CASSLVREAGNQPQHF.

The V gene is TRBV7-3, the J gene TRBJ2-7, with a possible D match to TRBD2 (6 bases). The CDR3 has 13 residues. V shed 8 bases and J shed 5 bases, with 16 bases lying between them. Germline-derived CDR1 and CDR2 are SGHTA and FQGTGA. CDR3 sequence reads: CASAYGGGDEQYF. The DNA of the CDR3 is TGTGCCAGCGCCTATGGAGGCGGGGACGAGCAGTACTTC.

The chain links TRBV27 to TRBJ1-1, with 8 bases identical to TRBD1. There are 15 residues in the CDR3. V lost 5 bases to trimming and J lost 1 base; unmatched junction nucleotides: 6. Per germline, CDR1 MNHEY and CDR2 SMNVEV (reference sequence). The chain's CDR3 is CASSRAGGGNTEAFF. Written as DNA, the CDR3 is TGTGCCAGCAGTCGAGCAGGGGGCGGGAACACTGAAGCTTTCTTT.

V gene TRBV27 combines with J gene TRBJ2-1; 7 positions match TRBD2. V was clipped by 0 bases and J by 7 bases; unmatched bases: 6. The CDR3 contains 15 residues. CDR1 and CDR2 (germline): MNHEY, SMNVEV (reference sequence). The CDR3 coding sequence is TGTGCCAGCAGTTTATCGGGGACTACGAGAAATGAGCAGTTCTTC. This sequence encodes CASSLSGTTRNEQFF.

V is TRBV28 and J is TRBJ1-1; D is ambiguous. The CDR3 is 13 amino acids. The germline CDR1 and CDR2 sequences are MDHEN and SYDVKM. Trimming stripped 6 bases from V and 1 base from J, with 9 bases between. The CDR3 loop reads CASRPTKNTEAFF. CDR3 nucleotide sequence: TGTGCCAGCAGACCCACAAAGAACACTGAAGCTTTCTTT.

The rearrangement uses TRBV19 and TRBJ1-2, with D perhaps matching TRBD1 (5 bases). The CDR3 totals 15 residues. CDR1 is LNHDA and CDR2 is SQIVND in the germline V gene (reference sequence). V lost 2 bases and J 2 bases, leaving 12 bases between the germline ends. The DNA of the CDR3 is TGTGCCAGTAGTATACCAGGGCGGGGGAACTATGGCTACACCTTC. Amino acids: CASSIPGRGNYGYTF.

The chain is built from TRBV30 and TRBJ2-3; tentatively, D is TRBD2 (6 bases). Germline CDR1 and CDR2: GTSNPN and SVGIG (reference sequence). The CDR3 extends over 15 amino acids. V was shortened by 5 bases and J by 5 bases, with 20 bases between the two germline ends. The CDR3 nucleotides are TGTGCCTGGTTTGATTTCGGGGGAGTAGGAGATACGCAGTATTTT. Amino acid sequence: CAWFDFGGVGDTQYF.

Written as DNA, the CDR3 is TGTGCCAGCAGCTTTGGCGCGGTAGCGGGACCACCCCACACATACAATGAGCAGTTCTTC. As protein: CASSFGAVAGPPHTYNEQFF. The chain has TRBV11-3 and TRBJ2-1; 8 bases agree with TRBD2. CDR3 length: 20 residues. Germline CDR1 SGHNT, CDR2 YENEEA. J lost 4 bases, V lost 3 bases, and 20 bases had no gene match.

The chain uses TRBV30 and TRBJ2-1; D remains unclear. Germline V lookup: CDR1 GTSNPN, CDR2 SVGIG (reference sequence). The CDR3 has 13 residues. V lost 0 bases to trimming and J lost 8 bases, with 11 bases between them. The CDR3 nucleotides are TGTGCCTGGAGTGTACCGGCGGCCTATGAGCAGTTCTTC. Translated: CAWSVPAAYEQFF.

This clone appeared a single time. This chain joins TRBV14 and TRBJ2-7, with TRBD2 identical over 10 bases. The junction had 13 bases not matched to a gene; V was cut back by 0 bases and J by 5 bases. Germline assignment: CDR1 SGHDN and CDR2 FVKESK. The CDR3 covers 18 residues. CDR3 bases: TGTGCCAGCAGCCAAGAAATGGTTGGGTCTAGCGGGAGAAACGAGCAGTACTTC. Amino acid sequence: CASSQEMVGSSGRNEQYF.

The rearrangement links TRBV6-5 to TRBJ2-7; D is possibly TRBD1 (5 bases). The CDR3 has 13 amino acids. Germline V gives CDR1 MNHEY, CDR2 SVGAGI. The germline V and J ends were trimmed by 4 bases and 6 bases, with 13 bases remaining between them. CDR3 DNA sequence: TGTGCCAGCAGTTTAAGGGGCAGGTCCGAGCAGTACTTC. Residues: CASSLRGRSEQYF.

This chain uses TRBV6-5 with TRBJ2-2; TRBD1 aligns across 10 bases. J was trimmed by 4 bases and V by 6 bases; bases with no gene match: 2. CDR1 and CDR2 from the germline V gene are MNHEY and SVGAGI. This CDR3 spans 14 amino acids. CDR3: CASRWDRGTGELFF. The DNA for the CDR3 is TGTGCCAGCAGGTGGGACAGGGGCACCGGGGAGCTGTTTTTT.

J is TRBJ1-1 and V is TRBV30; D call uncertain. In germline, CDR1 is GTSNPN, CDR2 SVGIG (reference sequence). Trimming stripped 3 bases from V and 0 bases from J, with 5 bases between. The CDR3 contains 12 residues. This chain's CDR3 is CAWRDLNTEAFF. The CDR3 DNA reads TGTGCCTGGAGGGACTTGAACACTGAAGCTTTCTTT.

This sequence joins TRBV11-2 and TRBJ2-1, with 9 positions matching TRBD2. Trimming at V came to 3 bases and at J to 5 bases, leaving 8 bases not matched to a gene. Germline assignment: CDR1 SGHAT and CDR2 FQNNGV. This CDR3 contains 16 residues. Written as DNA, the CDR3 is TGTGCCAGCAGCTTTGTGTCTAGCGGGACCCACAATGAGCAGTTCTTC. This gives the protein CASSFVSSGTHNEQFF. The full variable domain, with the rest looked up from reference TRBV11-2 and TRBJ2-1, is EAGVAQSPRYKIIEKRQSVAFWCNPISGHATLYWYQQILGQGPKLLIQFQNNGVVDDSQLPKDRFSAERLKGVDSTLKIQPAKLEDSAVYLCASSFVSSGTHNEQFFGPGTRLTVL.

V gene TRBV5-6 combines with J gene TRBJ2-7, with TRBD2 matching 7 bases. CDR1 is SGHDT, CDR2 YYEEEE, per germline. This CDR3 has 17 residues. V shed 2 bases, J shed 0 bases, and the junction held 11 bases outside the gene matches. This chain's CDR3 is CASSLPGLTSSSYEQYF. CDR3 nucleotide sequence: TGTGCCAGCAGCTTACCGGGACTAACCTCGAGCTCCTACGAGCAGTACTTC.

The chain is built from TRBV5-4 and TRBJ2-7, with D maybe TRBD2 (5 bases). The germline V and J ends were trimmed by 6 bases and 0 bases, with 16 bases remaining between them. The CDR3 loop spans 15 amino acids. Germline V gives CDR1 SGHNT, CDR2 YYREEE (reference sequence). Here the CDR3 reads CASNLEGAISYEQYF. The DNA for the CDR3 is TGTGCCAGCAACTTAGAGGGCGCCATCTCCTACGAGCAGTACTTC.

This chain connects TRBV19 to TRBJ2-5; TRBD2 might be the D (5 bases). In germline, CDR1 is LNHDA, CDR2 SQIVND (reference sequence). Between the trimmed V and J ends, which lost 6 bases and 5 bases, there was a span of 13 bases. The CDR3 has 13 amino acids. DNA of the CDR3: TGTGCCAGTAGCCGGCGCGGGCACGAGACCCAGTACTTC. It yields the protein CASSRRGHETQYF.

This clone has a single count. J is TRBJ1-5 and V is TRBV5-6, with D possibly matching TRBD1 (6 bases). The CDR3 extends over 14 amino acids. V dropped 4 bases and J dropped 3 bases, with 11 bases sitting between them. Germline values: CDR1 SGHDT, CDR2 YYEEEE. CDR3 nucleotides: TGTGCCAGCAGCCTACAGGGTTCCAATCAGCCCCAGCATTTT. It is translated as CASSLQGSNQPQHF. Full variable domain (remainder filled in from reference TRBV5-6 and TRBJ1-5): DAGVTQSPTHLIKTRGQQVTLRCSPKSGHDTVSWYQQALGQGPQFIFQYYEEEERQRGNFPDRFSGHQFPNYSSELNVNALLLGDSALYLCASSLQGSNQPQHFGDGTRLSIL.

The chain joins TRBV6-5 to TRBJ1-1; D call uncertain. Germline CDR1 is MNHEY and CDR2 is SVGAGI. The V end was cut by 7 bases, the J end by 3 bases, with 12 bases between. The CDR3 runs to 13 residues. Here the CDR3 reads CASIRPGYTEAFF. DNA for the CDR3: TGTGCCAGCATCCGACCGGGGTACACTGAAGCTTTCTTT.

The rearrangement uses TRBV4-1 and TRBJ2-3, with 9 bases fitting TRBD2. The CDR3 sequence is 15 residues long. The J segment lost 0 bases and the V segment lost 4 bases, leaving 2 bases of the junction unmatched. Germline CDR1 is MGHRA and CDR2 is YSYEKL. CDR3 sequence: CASSLLAGSTDTQYF. DNA of the CDR3: TGCGCCAGCAGCCTGCTAGCGGGAAGCACAGATACGCAGTATTTT.

The CDR3 loop is CASSDSMNTEAFF. CDR3 sequence (DNA): TGTGCCAGCAGCGATAGTATGAACACTGAAGCTTTCTTT. This sequence joins TRBV6-1 and TRBJ1-1; no definite D call. The CDR3 loop spans 13 amino acids. V shed 6 bases and J shed 0 bases, with 8 bases lying between them. Germline V lookup: CDR1 MNHNS, CDR2 SASEGT.

The chain has TRBV19 and TRBJ1-1; TRBD1 is a possible D gene (6 bases). The germline CDR1 and CDR2 sequences are LNHDA and SQIVND (reference sequence). Deletions cut 5 bases from V and 1 base from J, with 14 bases between. The CDR3 has 15 residues. The CDR3 bases are TGTGCCAGTAGTTTGGGGAGGGGGTCGAACACTGAAGCTTTCTTT. This sequence encodes CASSLGRGSNTEAFF.

CDR3 loop: CASKPTGGRNQPQHF. DNA for the CDR3: TGTGCCAGCAAGCCTACAGGGGGACGAAATCAGCCCCAGCATTTT. The rearrangement joins TRBV2 to TRBJ1-5; 8 bases are shared with TRBD1. V shed 7 bases, J shed 4 bases, and the junction held 9 bases outside the gene matches. The CDR3 length is 15 residues. Per the germline V gene, CDR1 is SNHLY and CDR2 is FYNNEI. Combining the CDR3 with reference TRBV2 and TRBJ1-5 gives the whole variable domain EPEVTQTPSHQVTQMGQEVILRCVPISNHLYFYWYRQILGQKVEFLVSFYNNEISEKSEIFDDQFSVERPDGSNFTLKIRSTKLEDSAMYFCASKPTGGRNQPQHFGDGTRLSIL.

The J gene is TRBJ1-1, the V gene TRBV6-5, with unresolved D. The CDR3 has 11 residues. Germline-derived CDR1 and CDR2 are MNHEY and SVGAGI. V gave up 0 bases and J gave up 12 bases, with 8 bases separating them. CDR3 in DNA: TGTGCCAGCAGTTACTCCAGGCAATCTTTCTTT. Protein sequence: CASSYSRQSFF.